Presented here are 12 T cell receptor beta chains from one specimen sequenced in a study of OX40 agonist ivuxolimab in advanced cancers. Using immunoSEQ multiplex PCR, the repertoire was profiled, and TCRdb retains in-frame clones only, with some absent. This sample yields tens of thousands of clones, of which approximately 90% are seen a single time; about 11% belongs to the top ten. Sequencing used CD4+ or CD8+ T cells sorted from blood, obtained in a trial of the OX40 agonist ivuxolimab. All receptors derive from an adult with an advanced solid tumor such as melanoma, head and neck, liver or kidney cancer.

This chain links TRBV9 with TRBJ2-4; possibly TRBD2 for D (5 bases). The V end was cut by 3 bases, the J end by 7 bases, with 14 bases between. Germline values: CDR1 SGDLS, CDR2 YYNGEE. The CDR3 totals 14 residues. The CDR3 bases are TGTGCCAGCAGCGCCGGGGAACCCAGTAACATTCAGTACTTC. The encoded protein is CASSAGEPSNIQYF.

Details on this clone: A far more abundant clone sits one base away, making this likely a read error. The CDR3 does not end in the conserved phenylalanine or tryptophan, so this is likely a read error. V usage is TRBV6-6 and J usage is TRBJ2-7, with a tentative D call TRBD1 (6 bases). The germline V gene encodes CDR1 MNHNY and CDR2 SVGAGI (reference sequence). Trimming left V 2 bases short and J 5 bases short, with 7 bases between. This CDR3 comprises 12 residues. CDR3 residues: CASSYNRDEQYL. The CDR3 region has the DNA TGTGCCAGCAGTTACAACAGGGACGAGCAGTACCTC.

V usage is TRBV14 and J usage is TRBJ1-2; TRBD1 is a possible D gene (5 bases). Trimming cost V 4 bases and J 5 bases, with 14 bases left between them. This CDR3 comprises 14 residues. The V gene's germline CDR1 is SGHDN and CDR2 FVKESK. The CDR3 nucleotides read TGTGCCAGCAGCCTCGGGGGAAGCTTGTATGGCTACACCTTC. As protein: CASSLGGSLYGYTF. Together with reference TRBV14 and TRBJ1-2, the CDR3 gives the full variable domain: EAGVTQFPSHSVIEKGQTVTLRCDPISGHDNLYWYRRVMGKEIKFLLHFVKESKQDESGMPNNRFLAERTGGTYSTLKVQPAELEDSGVYFCASSLGGSLYGYTFGSGTRLTVV.

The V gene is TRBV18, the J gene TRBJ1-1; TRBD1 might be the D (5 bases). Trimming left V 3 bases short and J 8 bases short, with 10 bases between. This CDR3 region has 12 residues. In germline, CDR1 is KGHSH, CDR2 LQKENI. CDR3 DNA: TGTGCCAGCTCACCTGACAGAGGGGAAGCTTTCTTT. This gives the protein CASSPDRGEAFF.

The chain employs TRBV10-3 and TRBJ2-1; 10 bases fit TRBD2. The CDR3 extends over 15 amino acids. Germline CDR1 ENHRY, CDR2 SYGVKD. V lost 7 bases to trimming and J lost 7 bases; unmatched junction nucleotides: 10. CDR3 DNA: TGTGCCATCAACCGGGAGCGGGAGGGCCTGAATGAGCAGTTCTTC. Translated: CAINREREGLNEQFF.

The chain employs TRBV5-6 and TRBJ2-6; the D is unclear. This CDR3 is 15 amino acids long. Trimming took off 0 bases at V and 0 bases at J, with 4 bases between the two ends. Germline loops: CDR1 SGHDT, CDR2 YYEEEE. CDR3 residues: CASSLDTSGANVLTF. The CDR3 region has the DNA TGTGCCAGCAGCTTGGACACCTCTGGGGCCAACGTCCTGACTTTC.

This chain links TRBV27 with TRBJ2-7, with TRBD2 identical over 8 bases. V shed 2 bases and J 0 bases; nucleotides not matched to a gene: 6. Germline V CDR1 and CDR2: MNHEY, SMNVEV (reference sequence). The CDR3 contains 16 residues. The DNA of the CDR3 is TGTGCCAGCAGTTTACATAGCGGGGCAAGCTCCTACGAGCAGTACTTC. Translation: CASSLHSGASSYEQYF.

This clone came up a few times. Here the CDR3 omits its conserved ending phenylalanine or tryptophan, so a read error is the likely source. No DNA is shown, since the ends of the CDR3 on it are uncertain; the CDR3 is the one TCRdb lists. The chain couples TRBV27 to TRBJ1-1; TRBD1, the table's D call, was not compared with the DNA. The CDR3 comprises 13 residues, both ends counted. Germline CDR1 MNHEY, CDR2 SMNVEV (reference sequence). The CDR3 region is CASSLGDRGTIRL.

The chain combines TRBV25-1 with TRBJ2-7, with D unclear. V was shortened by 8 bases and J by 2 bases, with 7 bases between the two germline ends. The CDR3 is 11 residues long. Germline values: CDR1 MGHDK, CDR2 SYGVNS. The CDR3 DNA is TGTGCCAGCTCCCTGGCCTACGAGCAGTACTTC. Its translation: CASSLAYEQYF.

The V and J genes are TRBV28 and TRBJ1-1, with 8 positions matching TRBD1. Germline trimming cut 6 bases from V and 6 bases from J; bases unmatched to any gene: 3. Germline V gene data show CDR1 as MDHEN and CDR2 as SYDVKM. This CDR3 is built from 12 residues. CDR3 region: CASSPDRAEAFF. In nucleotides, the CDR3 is TGTGCCAGCAGCCCGGACAGGGCTGAAGCTTTCTTT.

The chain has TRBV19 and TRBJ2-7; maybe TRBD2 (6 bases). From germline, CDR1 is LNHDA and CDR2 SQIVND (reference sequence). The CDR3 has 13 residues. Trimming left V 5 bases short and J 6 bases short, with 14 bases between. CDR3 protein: CASSPNGGAEQYF. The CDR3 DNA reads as TGTGCCAGTAGTCCCAACGGGGGTGCCGAGCAGTACTTC.

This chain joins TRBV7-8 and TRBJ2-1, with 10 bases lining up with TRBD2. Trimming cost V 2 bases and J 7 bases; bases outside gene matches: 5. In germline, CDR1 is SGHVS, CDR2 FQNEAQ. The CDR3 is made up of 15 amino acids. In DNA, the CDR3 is TGTGCCAGCAGCTTACCTCCTAGCGGGAGAAATGAGCAGTTCTTC. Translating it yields CASSLPPSGRNEQFF.